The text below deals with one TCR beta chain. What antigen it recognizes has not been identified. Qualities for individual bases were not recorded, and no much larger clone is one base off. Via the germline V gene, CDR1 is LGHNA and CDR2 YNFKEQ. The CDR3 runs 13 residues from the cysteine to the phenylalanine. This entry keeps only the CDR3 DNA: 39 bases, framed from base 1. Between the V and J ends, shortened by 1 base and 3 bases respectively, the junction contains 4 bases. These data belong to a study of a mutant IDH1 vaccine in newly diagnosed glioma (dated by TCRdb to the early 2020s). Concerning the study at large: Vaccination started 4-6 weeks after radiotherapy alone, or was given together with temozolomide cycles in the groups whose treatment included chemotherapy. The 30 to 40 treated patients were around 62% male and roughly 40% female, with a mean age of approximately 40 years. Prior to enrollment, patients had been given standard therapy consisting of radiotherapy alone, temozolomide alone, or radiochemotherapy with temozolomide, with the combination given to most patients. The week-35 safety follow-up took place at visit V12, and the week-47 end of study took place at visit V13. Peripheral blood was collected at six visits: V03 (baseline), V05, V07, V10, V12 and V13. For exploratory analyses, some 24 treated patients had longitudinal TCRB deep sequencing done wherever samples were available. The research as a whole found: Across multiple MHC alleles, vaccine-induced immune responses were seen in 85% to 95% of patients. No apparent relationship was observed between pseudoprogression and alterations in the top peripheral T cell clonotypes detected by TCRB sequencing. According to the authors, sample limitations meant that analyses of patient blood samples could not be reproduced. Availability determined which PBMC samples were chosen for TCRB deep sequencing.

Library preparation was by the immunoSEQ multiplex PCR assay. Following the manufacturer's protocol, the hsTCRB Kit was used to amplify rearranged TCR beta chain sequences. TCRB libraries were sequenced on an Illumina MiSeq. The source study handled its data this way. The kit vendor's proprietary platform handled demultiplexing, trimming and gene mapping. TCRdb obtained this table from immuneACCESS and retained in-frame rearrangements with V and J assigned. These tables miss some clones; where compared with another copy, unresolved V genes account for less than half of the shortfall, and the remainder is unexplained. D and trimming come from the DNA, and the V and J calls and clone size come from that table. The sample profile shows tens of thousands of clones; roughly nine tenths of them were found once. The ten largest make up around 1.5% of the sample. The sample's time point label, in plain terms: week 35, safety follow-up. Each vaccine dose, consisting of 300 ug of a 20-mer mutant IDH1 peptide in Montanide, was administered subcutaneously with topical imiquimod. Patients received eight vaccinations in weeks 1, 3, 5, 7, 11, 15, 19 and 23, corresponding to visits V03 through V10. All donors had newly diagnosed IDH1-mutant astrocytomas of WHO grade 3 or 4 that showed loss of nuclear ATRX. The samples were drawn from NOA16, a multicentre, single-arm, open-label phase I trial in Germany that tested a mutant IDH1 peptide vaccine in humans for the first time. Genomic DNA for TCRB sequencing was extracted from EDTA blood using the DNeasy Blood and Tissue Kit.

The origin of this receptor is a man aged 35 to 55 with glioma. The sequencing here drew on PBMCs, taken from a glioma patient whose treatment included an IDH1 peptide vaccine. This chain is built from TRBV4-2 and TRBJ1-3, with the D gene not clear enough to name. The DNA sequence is TGTGCCAGCAGCCAAGCGGGTGGAAACACCATATATTTT. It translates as CASSQAGGNTIYF.